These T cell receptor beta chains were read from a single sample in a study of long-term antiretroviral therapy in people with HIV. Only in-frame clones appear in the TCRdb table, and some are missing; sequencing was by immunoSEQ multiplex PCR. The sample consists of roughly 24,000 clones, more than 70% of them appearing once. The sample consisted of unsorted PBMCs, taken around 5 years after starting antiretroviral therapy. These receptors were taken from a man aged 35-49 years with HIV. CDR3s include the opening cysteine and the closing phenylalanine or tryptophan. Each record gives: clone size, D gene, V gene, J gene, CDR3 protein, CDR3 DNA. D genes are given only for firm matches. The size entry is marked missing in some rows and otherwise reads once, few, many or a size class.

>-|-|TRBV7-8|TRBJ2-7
CASSLDSVRSSYEQYF
TGTGCCAGCAGCTTAGATTCCGTCCGGAGCTCCTACGAGCAGTACTTC
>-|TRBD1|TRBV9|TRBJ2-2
CASSVGGTGESGELFF
TGTGCCAGCAGCGTAGGTGGGACAGGGGAGTCCGGGGAGCTGTTTTTT
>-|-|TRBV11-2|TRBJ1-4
CASSVTGQSNEKLFF
TGTGCCAGCAGCGTGACAGGCCAATCTAATGAAAAACTGTTTTTT
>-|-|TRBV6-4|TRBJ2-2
CASSNDRHGELFF
TGTGCCAGCAGTAACGACAGGCACGGGGAGCTGTTTTTT
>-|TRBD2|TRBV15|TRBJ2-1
CATSRAVAGDEQFF
TGTGCCACCAGCAGAGCTGTAGCGGGAGATGAGCAGTTCTTC
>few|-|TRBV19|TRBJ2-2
CASSLQTTGELFF
TGTGCCAGTAGTCTCCAGACCACCGGGGAGCTGTTTTTT
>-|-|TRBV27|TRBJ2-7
CASSRDVSSYEQYF
TGTGCCAGCAGCCGGGACGTCAGCTCCTACGAGCAGTACTTC
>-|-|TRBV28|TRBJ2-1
CASSPGRGFEQFF
TGTGCCAGCAGTCCTGGTCGGGGGTTTGAGCAGTTCTTC
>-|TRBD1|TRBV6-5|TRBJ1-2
CASNPTGARDGYTF
TGTGCCAGCAACCCGACAGGGGCCAGGGATGGCTACACCTTC
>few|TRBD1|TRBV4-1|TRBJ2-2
CASSPPTGGLTGELFF
TGCGCCAGCAGCCCGCCGACAGGGGGCCTGACCGGGGAGCTGTTTTTT
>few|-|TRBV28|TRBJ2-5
CASSGRGGDYQETQYF
TGTGCCAGCAGTGGCAGGGGGGGAGACTATCAAGAGACCCAGTACTTC
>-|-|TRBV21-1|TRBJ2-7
CASSKGGGSPSYEQYF
TGTGCCAGCAGCAAAGGAGGGGGCAGCCCTTCCTACGAGCAGTACTTC
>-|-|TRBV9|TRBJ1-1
CASSVQGWGHTEAFF
TGTGCCAGCAGCGTACAGGGATGGGGTCACACTGAAGCTTTCTTT
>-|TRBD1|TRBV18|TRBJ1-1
CASSPGQATEAFF
TGTGCCAGCTCACCGGGACAGGCGACTGAAGCTTTCTTT
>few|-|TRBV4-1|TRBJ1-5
CASSQGGGSNQPQHF
TGCGCCAGCAGCCAAGGGGGAGGTTCCAATCAGCCCCAGCATTTT
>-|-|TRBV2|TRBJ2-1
CASGVFDEQFF
TGTGCCAGCGGGGTTTTCGATGAGCAGTTCTTC
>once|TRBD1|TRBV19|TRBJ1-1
CASNQGAGEAFF
TGTGCCAGTAACCAGGGGGCCGGGGAAGCTTTCTTT
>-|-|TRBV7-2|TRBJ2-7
CASSLVPGRAYEQYF
TGTGCCAGCAGCTTAGTACCCGGGAGAGCCTACGAGCAGTACTTC
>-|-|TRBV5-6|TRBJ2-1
CASSYGARNEQFF
TGTGCCAGCAGCTACGGGGCCAGAAATGAGCAGTTCTTC
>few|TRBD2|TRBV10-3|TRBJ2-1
CAISVAGEAYNEQFF
TGTGCCATCAGCGTAGCGGGGGAGGCCTACAATGAGCAGTTCTTC
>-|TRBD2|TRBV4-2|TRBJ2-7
CASSQGTSGLYEQYF
TGTGCCAGCAGCCAAGGGACTAGCGGCCTCTACGAGCAGTACTTC
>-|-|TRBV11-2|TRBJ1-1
CASSLVQIMNTEAFF
TGTGCCAGCAGCTTAGTCCAAATAATGAACACTGAAGCTTTCTTT
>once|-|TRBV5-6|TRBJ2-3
CASSLASAWSDTQYF
TGTGCCAGCAGCTTGGCTAGCGCATGGTCAGATACGCAGTATTTT
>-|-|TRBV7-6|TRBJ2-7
CASSPGLWSEQYF
TGTGCCAGCAGCCCGGGACTTTGGTCCGAGCAGTACTTC
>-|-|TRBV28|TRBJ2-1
CASSTPASPHNEQFF
TGTGCCAGCTCAACGCCGGCTTCACCCCACAATGAGCAGTTCTTC
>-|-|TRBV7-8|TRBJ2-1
CASRGYLGNEQFF
TGTGCCAGCAGAGGGTATCTCGGGAATGAGCAGTTCTTC
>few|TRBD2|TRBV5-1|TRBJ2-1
CASSLNSGSHEQFF
TGCGCCAGCAGCCTAAATAGCGGGAGCCATGAGCAGTTCTTC
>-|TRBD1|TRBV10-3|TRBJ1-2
CAISESAGTGNYGYTF
TGTGCCATCAGTGAGTCCGCCGGGACAGGGAACTATGGCTACACCTTC
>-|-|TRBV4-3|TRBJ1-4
CASSLGYTSGVLTNEKLFF
TGCGCCAGCAGCCTAGGATACACGAGTGGGGTGTTGACTAATGAAAAACTGTTTTTT
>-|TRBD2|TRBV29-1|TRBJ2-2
CSANEGAGGTGELFF
TGCAGCGCTAACGAAGGAGCGGGAGGGACCGGGGAGCTGTTTTTT
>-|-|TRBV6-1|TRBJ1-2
CAGHLGGLEGYTF
TGTGCCGGTCATTTAGGCGGGCTGGAGGGCTACACCTTC
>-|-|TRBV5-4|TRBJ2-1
CASSADPGDEQFF
TGTGCCAGCAGCGCTGACCCAGGGGATGAGCAGTTCTTC
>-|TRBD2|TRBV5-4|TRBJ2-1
CASSFLAGDNEQFF
TGTGCCAGCAGCTTTTTAGCGGGGGACAATGAGCAGTTCTTC
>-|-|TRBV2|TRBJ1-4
CATRTHLSTNEKLFF
TGTGCCACCCGGACACACCTATCTACTAATGAAAAACTGTTTTTT
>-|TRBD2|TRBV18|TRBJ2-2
CASRLGGSNTGELFF
TGTGCCAGCCGCCTGGGCGGGAGTAACACCGGGGAGCTGTTTTTT